The 26 T cell receptor beta chains below come from one sample, sequenced in a study of cytomegalovirus exposure and HLA in healthy donors. Sequenced by immunoSEQ multiplex PCR; TCRdb stores in-frame clones only, minus some. Here the sample spans about 330,000 clones, 75% to 90% being singletons. The sample comprised PBMCs. Source of these receptors: a woman in her thirties in good health and CMV-seropositive.

The chain has TRBV5-1 and TRBJ2-5, with no clear D. Germline V gene sequence: CDR1 SGHRS, CDR2 YFSETQ. The CDR3 has 12 residues. V lost 0 bases, J lost 5 bases, and 5 bases lay in between. The CDR3 coding sequence is TGCGCCAGCAGCTTGGCTCGGGAGACCCAGTACTTC. This translates into CASSLARETQYF. Variable domain in full (rest from reference TRBV5-1 and TRBJ2-5): KAGVTQTPRYLIKTRGQQVTLSCSPISGHRSVSWYQQTPGQGLQFLFEYFSETQRNKGNFPGRFSGRQFSNSRSEMNVSTLELGDSALYLCASSLARETQYFGPGTRLLVL.

This clone was recorded a few times. The chain recombines TRBV28 with TRBJ2-7; D gene unclear. The CDR3 has 11 amino acids. With 8 bases removed from V and 3 bases from J, the gap between germline ends came to 8 bases. Per the germline V gene, CDR1 is MDHEN and CDR2 is SYDVKM. The DNA for the CDR3 is TGTGCCAGCCGATTGGACTACGAGCAGTACTTC. Amino acids: CASRLDYEQYF.

The chain is built from TRBV29-1 and TRBJ1-4; D not certain. Trimming cost V 3 bases and J 2 bases, with 7 bases left between them. CDR1 and CDR2 from the germline V gene are SQVTM and ANQGSEA. This CDR3 region has 13 residues. CDR3 amino acids: CSVERNTNEKLFF. The DNA of the CDR3 is TGCAGCGTTGAGAGGAATACTAATGAAAAACTGTTTTTT.

The chain is built from TRBV6-1 and TRBJ1-5, with unresolved D. Trimming removed 6 bases from V and 12 bases from J, with 15 bases in between. This CDR3 is built from 12 residues. Germline loops: CDR1 MNHNS, CDR2 SASEGT. The CDR3 bases are TGTGCCAGCAGACTCGACTTCCCCAACCAGCATTTT. Translated: CASRLDFPNQHF.

The chain links TRBV13 to TRBJ2-7, with D uncertain. The CDR3 spans 13 residues. Per germline, CDR1 PRHDT and CDR2 FYEKMQ (reference sequence). Trimming cost V 6 bases and J 1 base, with 10 bases left between them. CDR3 loop: CASSIGGSYEQYF. In DNA, the CDR3 is TGTGCCAGCAGTATAGGTGGGTCCTACGAGCAGTACTTC.

The chain has TRBV28 and TRBJ2-7; the D gene is possibly TRBD1 (6 bases). Trimming took 5 bases from V and 3 from J, leaving 8 bases between them. Germline CDR1 MDHEN, CDR2 SYDVKM. The CDR3 has 12 amino acids. The CDR3 loop reads CASSPQGYEQYF. Written as DNA, the CDR3 is TGTGCCAGCAGTCCACAGGGCTACGAGCAGTACTTC. The full variable domain, completed using reference TRBV28 and TRBJ2-7, is DVKVTQSSRYLVKRTGEKVFLECVQDMDHENMFWYRQDPGLGLRLIYFSYDVKMKEKGDIPEGYSVSREKKERFSLILESASTNQTSMYLCASSPQGYEQYFGPGTRLTVT.

The V gene is TRBV5-4, the J gene TRBJ1-6; 9 bases fit TRBD1. Unmatched junction bases numbered 6, after V lost 4 bases and J lost 10 bases. The CDR3 totals 14 residues. Germline CDR1 reads SGHNT; CDR2 reads YYREEE (reference sequence). CDR3 sequence (DNA): TGTGCCAGCAGCAAGGGACAGGGTGGATCACCCCTCCACTTT. This codes for CASSKGQGGSPLHF.

The chain couples TRBV12-5 to TRBJ2-1; 9 bases are a match to TRBD2. Germline CDR1 and CDR2: LGHNT and FRNRAP. The CDR3 is made up of 16 amino acids. The V and J ends lost 4 bases and 7 bases, in that order; junction bases with no gene match: 11. The CDR3 reads CASGSIAGDFSNEQFF. In DNA, the CDR3 is TGTGCTAGTGGTTCCATAGCGGGAGACTTCTCGAATGAGCAGTTCTTC.

This clone showed up just a few times. The chain recombines TRBV6-6 with TRBJ1-2; 8 bases match TRBD1. This CDR3 spans 14 amino acids. Germline trimming cut 5 bases from V and 4 bases from J; bases unmatched to any gene: 6. Germline-derived CDR1 and CDR2 are MNHNY and SVGAGI (reference sequence). CDR3: CASSTGGESYGYTF. Here the CDR3 DNA reads TGTGCCAGCAGTACAGGGGGTGAGAGCTATGGCTACACCTTC.

The chain couples TRBV15 to TRBJ1-5, with TRBD1 identical over 7 bases. Per the germline V gene, CDR1 is LNHNV and CDR2 is YYDKDF (reference sequence). With 3 bases clipped from V and 2 bases from J, the junction kept 10 bases outside the gene matches. CDR3 size: 17 residues. CDR3 sequence (DNA): TGTGCCACCAGCAGGGGGAAGGGGGCCGGGGGCAATCAGCCCCAGCATTTT. Translation: CATSRGKGAGGNQPQHF.

This clone was seen only once. The rearrangement links TRBV7-8 to TRBJ1-1, with D possibly matching TRBD1 (5 bases). The ends were cut back, 4 bases at V and 1 base at J, with 13 bases in the middle. Germline CDR1 SGHVS, CDR2 FQNEAQ. The length of the CDR3 is 15 residues. Written as DNA, the CDR3 is TGTGCCAGCAGCTCCCTGGGGCATAGGAACACTGAAGCTTTCTTT. It is translated as CASSSLGHRNTEAFF.

This rearrangement joins TRBV7-2 to TRBJ1-5; weak D call: TRBD1 (6 bases). The CDR3 runs 15 residues. Trimming cost V 1 base and J 3 bases, with 10 bases left between them. The germline CDR1 and CDR2 sequences are SGHTA and FQGNSA. CDR3 in DNA: TGTGCCAGCAGCTTAGAAGGGGGTCTCAATCAGCCCCAGCATTTT. Translating it yields CASSLEGGLNQPQHF.

The chain combines TRBV9 with TRBJ2-3; tentatively, D is TRBD2 (6 bases). The CDR3 runs 15 residues. Germline CDR1 is SGDLS and CDR2 is YYNGEE. Trimming stripped 1 base from V and 2 bases from J, with 11 bases between. The CDR3 protein is CASSVSWGVTDTQYF. CDR3 DNA sequence: TGTGCCAGCAGCGTATCGTGGGGGGTCACAGATACGCAGTATTTT.

The CDR3 DNA follows: TGTGCCAGCAGTGACGCGAACACCGGGGAGCTGTTTTTT. This sequence encodes CASSDANTGELFF. The chain combines TRBV6-4 with TRBJ2-2; D not certain. Between the trimmed V and J ends, which lost 2 bases and 0 bases, there was a span of 1 base. The CDR3 sequence is 13 residues long. In germline, CDR1 is MRHNA, CDR2 SNTAGT.

J is TRBJ2-7 and V is TRBV6-5; a weak D match, TRBD1 (5 bases). Germline V CDR1 and CDR2: MNHEY, SVGAGI. V shed 4 bases and J shed 2 bases, with 12 bases lying between them. The CDR3 consists of 14 residues. This CDR3 is CASSSPTEAYEQYF. The CDR3 DNA reads as TGTGCCAGCAGTTCCCCGACAGAAGCCTACGAGCAGTACTTC.

The V call is TRBV29-1, the J call TRBJ2-1, with 8 bases aligning to TRBD1. Germline V gives CDR1 SQVTM, CDR2 ANQGSEA. V was pared by 4 bases and J by 8 bases, with 7 bases of the junction left unmatched. The CDR3 runs to 13 residues. Here the CDR3 DNA reads TGCAGCGTTGCCGCACACAGGGGGGATGAGCAGTTCTTC. It encodes CSVAAHRGDEQFF.

V usage is TRBV6-5 and J usage is TRBJ1-2; unclear D gene. The CDR3 loop spans 12 amino acids. Trimming cost V 5 bases and J 4 bases, with 8 bases left between them. Germline-derived CDR1 and CDR2 are MNHEY and SVGAGI. The CDR3 loop is CASSKDLYGYTF. The CDR3 DNA reads TGTGCCAGCAGTAAAGATCTCTATGGCTACACCTTC.

The chain carries TRBV9 and TRBJ2-1; TRBD2 matches at 16 bases. The CDR3 runs to 19 residues. In germline, CDR1 is SGDLS, CDR2 YYNGEE. The V gene end was trimmed by 0 bases and the J gene end by 9 bases; junction bases not matched to a gene: 12. The CDR3 loop reads CASSVAGTSGRAGQSEQFF. DNA of the CDR3: TGTGCCAGCAGCGTAGCCGGGACTAGCGGGAGGGCCGGGCAATCTGAGCAGTTCTTC.

The rearrangement joins TRBV5-1 to TRBJ2-2, with 11 bases aligning to TRBD2. V lost 1 base to trimming and J lost 4 bases; unmatched junction nucleotides: 3. CDR3 size: 16 residues. Per the germline V gene, CDR1 is SGHRS and CDR2 is YFSETQ. The CDR3 loop reads CASSLTSGSGTGELFF. The CDR3 DNA is TGCGCCAGCAGCTTGACTAGCGGGAGTGGCACCGGGGAGCTGTTTTTT.

The chain links TRBV7-2 to TRBJ1-5, with no clear D. Germline CDR1 SGHTA, CDR2 FQGNSA. V lost 5 bases to trimming and J lost 2 bases, with 10 bases between them. This CDR3 has 14 residues. CDR3 in amino acids: CASSLYWRNQPQHF. DNA of the CDR3: TGTGCCAGCAGCCTCTACTGGCGCAATCAGCCCCAGCATTTT.

This chain links TRBV4-3 with TRBJ1-2; the D is unclear. The germline gives CDR1 LGHNA, CDR2 YSLEER. The CDR3 is made up of 14 amino acids. The V and J ends lost 4 bases and 7 bases respectively, with 16 bases between them. The CDR3 protein is CASSPRVLVGGYTF. DNA of the CDR3: TGCGCCAGCAGCCCCCGGGTCCTGGTTGGTGGCTACACCTTC.

The rearrangement uses TRBV5-8 and TRBJ1-6, with 8 bases lining up with TRBD1. The CDR3 extends over 16 amino acids. With V trimmed by 2 bases and J by 2 bases, 3 bases remained unmatched. Looked up from germline, CDR1 is SGHTS and CDR2 is YDEGEE. Here the CDR3 DNA reads TGTGCCAGCAGCTTAGCGACAGGGGCCTATAATTCACCCCTCCACTTT. It codes for CASSLATGAYNSPLHF. The full variable domain, in which reference TRBV5-8 and TRBJ1-6 provide the parts outside the CDR3, is EAGVTQSPTHLIKTRGQQATLRCSPISGHTSVYWYQQALGLGLQFLLWYDEGEERNRGNFPPRFSGRQFPNYSSELNVNALELEDSALYLCASSLATGAYNSPLHFGNGTRLTVT.

The rearrangement uses TRBV7-9 and TRBJ2-1; D is undetermined. The CDR3 is 16 amino acids. Trimming left V 7 bases short and J 4 bases short, with 20 bases between. CDR1 SEHNR and CDR2 FQNEAQ come from the germline V gene (reference sequence). CDR3 in amino acids: CASTPTAGQAYNEQFF. CDR3 DNA sequence: TGTGCCAGCACCCCAACCGCAGGCCAGGCTTACAATGAGCAGTTCTTC.

CDR3 protein: CASRHTPFVHPKYNEQFF. The DNA of the CDR3 is TGTGCAAGTCGCCATACACCCTTCGTCCACCCAAAGTACAATGAGCAGTTCTTC. The V gene is TRBV12-2, the J gene TRBJ2-1; the table assigns TRBD1, which was not confirmed against the DNA. TRBV12-2 is assigned pseudogene status. CDR3 length equals 18 residues.

This chain connects TRBV27 to TRBJ2-1; 9 nucleotides align to TRBD2. CDR3 length equals 18 residues. CDR1 is MNHEY and CDR2 is SMNVEV in the germline V gene (reference sequence). The junction had 23 bases not matched to a gene; V was cut back by 8 bases and J by 9 bases. As DNA, the CDR3 is TGTGCCAGCTCGCTCCAAGGGGCGGGAGGGCCGAAGAGGGGTGAGCAGTTCTTC. Amino acid sequence: CASSLQGAGGPKRGEQFF.

The V call is TRBV29-1, the J call TRBJ1-2, with TRBD1 as a possible D gene (5 bases). V was clipped by 4 bases and J by 8 bases, with 11 bases between them. Germline V gene data show CDR1 as SQVTM and CDR2 as ANQGSEA. The CDR3 consists of 11 residues. Written as DNA, the CDR3 is TGCAGCGTTGGGGACGGCCGCGGCTACACCTTC. As protein: CSVGDGRGYTF.